Following are 22 T cell receptor beta chains from one sample sequenced in a study of cytomegalovirus exposure and HLA in healthy donors (dated by TCRdb to the late 2010s). Receptor libraries were prepared by the immunoSEQ multiplex PCR assay. For the multiplex PCR, a mixture combining 60 forward primers for TCR Vbeta segments and 13 reverse primers for TCR Jbeta segments was used. Sourced from immuneACCESS, this table was stored by TCRdb with only in-frame sequences that have V and J called. A share of the clones is absent; for the studies checked, an unresolved V gene accounts for under half, and the remainder has no known explanation. The sample table lists roughly 150,000 clones, almost 75% of them with a count of one. The ten largest make up approximately 5.6% of the sample. The sample comprised PBMCs. These receptors were obtained from a woman in her late teens or twenties in good health and CMV-seropositive.

The chain uses TRBV5-1 and TRBJ1-3; 7 bases align to TRBD2. The DNA end favors TRBJ2-2, so the J call may be wrong. Germline V gene lookup returns CDR1 SGHRS and CDR2 YFSETQ. There are 17 residues in the CDR3. In nucleotides, the CDR3 is TGCGCCAGCAGCTTACTCCCAGCGGGGCTCAACACCGGGGAGCTGTTTTTT. The encoded protein is CASSLLPAGLNTGELFF.

V gene TRBV4-3 combines with J gene TRBJ2-4, with 11 bases identical to TRBD2. Germline-derived CDR1 and CDR2 are LGHNA and YSLEER. Trimming at V came to 0 bases and at J to 3 bases, leaving 4 bases not matched to a gene. CDR3 size: 17 residues. CDR3 amino acids: CASSQEGLADNKNIQYF. CDR3 nucleotide sequence: TGCGCCAGCAGCCAAGAGGGACTAGCGGATAACAAAAACATTCAGTACTTC.

The rearrangement joins TRBV20-1 to TRBJ1-6, with D perhaps TRBD1 (5 bases). V shed 4 bases and J shed 10 bases, with 8 bases lying between them. Germline CDR1 and CDR2: DFQATT and SNEGSKA (reference sequence). The CDR3 is 11 residues long. The CDR3 loop is CSAKWGSPLHF. The CDR3 nucleotides are TGCAGTGCTAAATGGGGCTCACCCCTCCACTTT.

In DNA form, the CDR3 reads TGTGCCAGCAGCTTAGCGCCAGGGTCTAACTATGGCTACACCTTC. Protein sequence: CASSLAPGSNYGYTF. The chain carries TRBV7-2 and TRBJ1-2; TRBD1 is a possible D gene (5 bases). V was trimmed by 0 bases and J by 0 bases, leaving 8 bases between them. Germline assignment: CDR1 SGHTA and CDR2 FQGNSA. There are 15 residues in the CDR3.

The chain combines TRBV10-3 with TRBJ2-7; TRBD2 agrees at 9 bases. The CDR3 loop spans 13 amino acids. J lost 0 bases, V lost 10 bases, and 4 bases had no gene match. Germline V gene data show CDR1 as ENHRY and CDR2 as SYGVKD. The CDR3 is CATLAGASYEQYF. The DNA of the CDR3 is TGTGCCACCTTAGCGGGGGCCTCCTACGAGCAGTACTTC.

As DNA, the CDR3 is TGTGCCATCCTGGGACAGCCTGGGGCCCTCCACTTT. This encodes CAILGQPGALHF. This chain connects TRBV28 to TRBJ1-6, with 7 positions matching TRBD1. Losses at the gene ends were 10 bases for V and 14 bases for J; bases not matched to a gene: 11. Germline V gene data show CDR1 as MDHEN and CDR2 as SYDVKM. The CDR3 consists of 12 residues.

The chain is built from TRBV29-1 and TRBJ2-7; tentative D call: TRBD1 (6 bases). Germline V gene lookup returns CDR1 SQVTM and CDR2 ANQGSEA. V gave up 6 bases and J gave up 5 bases, with 11 bases separating them. The CDR3 consists of 11 residues. CDR3 amino acids: CSVKRGNEQYF. DNA of the CDR3: TGCAGCGTAAAAAGGGGGAACGAGCAGTACTTC.

This clone was observed once. The genes are TRBV27 and TRBJ1-6; TRBD1 matches 8 bases. The CDR3 runs 15 residues. The V gene end was trimmed by 2 bases and the J gene end by 8 bases; junction bases not matched to a gene: 5. CDR1 MNHEY and CDR2 SMNVEV come from the germline V gene (reference sequence). The CDR3 protein is CASSLHRGGYSPLHF. The CDR3 nucleotides are TGTGCCAGCAGTTTACACAGGGGGGGTTATTCACCCCTCCACTTT.

V and J are TRBV4-1 and TRBJ2-1; 10 bases match TRBD2. J gave up 8 bases and V 1 base, and 2 bases lay outside the gene matches. The germline V gene encodes CDR1 MGHRA and CDR2 YSYEKL. CDR3 length equals 14 residues. The CDR3 DNA follows: TGCGCCAGCAGCCAAGTAGCGGGGGGTGATGAGCAGTTCTTC. Protein product: CASSQVAGGDEQFF.

V usage is TRBV4-3 and J usage is TRBJ1-5; D uncertain. The CDR3 sequence is 16 residues long. The V gene's germline CDR1 is LGHNA and CDR2 YSLEER. V was cut by 1 base and J by 2 bases, with 12 bases left in between. The CDR3 is CASSQGGINGNQPQHF. CDR3 DNA: TGCGCCAGCAGCCAAGGAGGGATAAATGGCAATCAGCCCCAGCATTTT.

The chain has TRBV5-1 and TRBJ2-1; 10 bases are shared with TRBD2. V trimming: 1 base; J trimming: 5 bases; junction bases outside the gene matches: 3. CDR3 length equals 15 residues. Germline CDR1 SGHRS, CDR2 YFSETQ. CDR3 protein: CASSLRTSGHNEQFF. In DNA form, the CDR3 reads TGCGCCAGCAGCTTGCGGACTAGCGGACACAATGAGCAGTTCTTC.

The chain has TRBV6-5 and TRBJ2-5, with TRBD2 matching 7 bases. The DNA end is more similar to TRBJ2-7, so the J call may be wrong. Germline V CDR1 and CDR2: MNHEY, SVGAGI. The CDR3 is 15 amino acids. The CDR3 region is CASSYYRGDSYEQYF. Here the CDR3 DNA reads TGTGCCAGCAGTTACTACCGGGGGGACTCCTACGAGCAGTACTTC.

The chain is built from TRBV7-9 and TRBJ2-7, with 8 bases matching TRBD1. Germline V CDR1 and CDR2: SEHNR, FQNEAQ (reference sequence). The ends lost 3 bases at V and 3 bases at J; junction bases unmatched: 13. The CDR3 is made up of 17 amino acids. CDR3 loop: CASSFPGQDSMGYEQYF. CDR3 DNA sequence: TGTGCCAGCAGCTTTCCGGGACAGGATTCTATGGGCTACGAGCAGTACTTC.

DNA for the CDR3: TGCGCCAGCAGCTTGGACAGGGGCATCTACGAGCAGTACTTC. Protein: CASSLDRGIYEQYF. The chain carries TRBV5-1 and TRBJ2-7, with TRBD1 matching over 7 bases. J gave up 3 bases and V 0 bases, and 3 bases lay outside the gene matches. Germline V gene lookup returns CDR1 SGHRS and CDR2 YFSETQ. The CDR3 extends over 14 amino acids. Full variable domain (remainder filled in from reference TRBV5-1 and TRBJ2-7): KAGVTQTPRYLIKTRGQQVTLSCSPISGHRSVSWYQQTPGQGLQFLFEYFSETQRNKGNFPGRFSGRQFSNSRSEMNVSTLELGDSALYLCASSLDRGIYEQYFGPGTRLTVT.

The J gene is TRBJ1-2, the V gene TRBV15; TRBD1 matches 9 bases. CDR1 is LNHNV, CDR2 YYDKDF, per germline (reference sequence). V lost 0 bases to trimming and J lost 4 bases; unmatched junction nucleotides: 9. This CDR3 is 17 amino acids long. The chain's CDR3 is CATSRELQGARGYGYTF. Written as DNA, the CDR3 is TGTGCCACCAGCAGAGAACTACAGGGGGCAAGGGGCTATGGCTACACCTTC.

This clone has more than one count but fewer than ten. The CDR3 is CSVVFTGVETQYF. CDR3 DNA sequence: TGCAGCGTTGTCTTCACAGGGGTGGAGACCCAGTACTTC. The V call is TRBV29-1, the J call TRBJ2-5, with 7 bases identical to TRBD1. CDR1 is SQVTM and CDR2 is ANQGSEA in the germline V gene. This CDR3 is 13 amino acids long. The ends lost 4 bases at V and 5 bases at J; junction bases unmatched: 7.

This rearrangement joins TRBV9 to TRBJ1-4; D is undetermined. V dropped 0 bases and J dropped 8 bases, with 11 bases sitting between them. Looked up from germline, CDR1 is SGDLS and CDR2 is YYNGEE. This CDR3 spans 14 amino acids. This chain's CDR3 is CASSVDGRWEKLFF. CDR3 bases: TGTGCCAGCAGCGTAGACGGGAGGTGGGAAAAACTGTTTTTT.

Points on this clone: The junction and the germline gene differ at one end; a read error may be behind it. This chain links TRBV7-9 with TRBJ1-2; D is unresolved. This CDR3 spans 14 amino acids. CDR1 is SEHNR and CDR2 is FQNEAQ in the germline V gene (reference sequence). CDR3 sequence (DNA): TGTTCCAGCAGCTTATCACGGGGAAGCTATGGCTACACCTTC. Its protein product is CSSSLSRGSYGYTF.

This sequence joins TRBV6-6 and TRBJ2-1; tentatively, D is TRBD2 (5 bases). Between the trimmed V and J ends, which lost 2 bases and 4 bases, there was a span of 6 bases. The CDR3 consists of 13 residues. Germline V gene lookup returns CDR1 MNHNY and CDR2 SVGAGI (reference sequence). The DNA of the CDR3 is TGTGCCAGCAGTTACCCGGGGTACAATGAGCAGTTCTTC. Translating it yields CASSYPGYNEQFF.

The CDR3 coding sequence is TGTGCCAGCTCCCCGCCCGTTTTCGGAGAGACCCAGTACTTC. Protein product: CASSPPVFGETQYF. The chain employs TRBV18 and TRBJ2-5, with D unclear. The CDR3 loop spans 14 amino acids. V lost 6 bases, J lost 4 bases, and 15 bases lay in between. The germline gives CDR1 KGHSH, CDR2 LQKENI.

This clone appeared a few times. Sequence at one end of the junction differs from germline and may be a read error. This rearrangement joins TRBV7-7 to TRBJ1-1; 7 nucleotides agree with TRBD1. This CDR3 spans 13 amino acids. CDR1 and CDR2 (germline): SSHAT, FNYEAQ (reference sequence). The CDR3 DNA follows: TGTGCTAGCAGCCGGGACAGGAACACTGAAGCTTTCTTT. It codes for CASSRDRNTEAFF.

The chain couples TRBV28 to TRBJ2-3; 10 bases are shared with TRBD1. CDR3 length: 15 residues. Germline-derived CDR1 and CDR2 are MDHEN and SYDVKM. V was clipped by 6 bases and J by 1 base; unmatched bases: 4. This CDR3 reads CASRGTGDGTDTQYF. CDR3 DNA: TGTGCCAGCAGAGGGACAGGGGATGGCACAGATACGCAGTATTTT.